This TCR beta chain was identified in a study of monozygotic twins with cystic fibrosis. About this clone: Antigen specificity is unknown.

The study, taken as a whole, reports: In 13 of 16 pairs, V gene usage was closest to the co-twin's.

Clones were sequenced by immunoSEQ multiplex PCR, and TCRdb holds only the in-frame ones, with some missing. The repertoire includes tens of thousands of clones, around 96% of them detected once, and about 2.5% sits in the top ten. The V gene end was trimmed by 0 bases and the J gene end by 6 bases; junction bases not matched to a gene: 4. CDR3 length equals 15 residues. CDR1 and CDR2 (germline): SGDLS, YYNGEE. This sequence originates from a girl aged 2-10 years with cystic fibrosis. The chain couples TRBV9 to TRBJ2-1, with 9 bases fitting TRBD2. Material: blood. The CDR3 reads CASSVGTSVFNEQFF. CDR3 nucleotides: TGTGCCAGCAGCGTAGGGACTAGCGTTTTCAATGAGCAGTTCTTC.